Below, 30 T cell receptor beta chains from the same sample are listed, as sequenced in a study of blood T cells in healthy people across ages. The use of a sample-barcoded 5' primer and a J-beta primer mix characterized a second PCR of 7 to 11 cycles. MiXCR, applied by TCRdb to the 5' RACE reads, yields one record per CDR3 protein. Of 850,000 to 1,000,000 distinct CDR3 sequences detected, approximately 49% appear once; the ten largest clones hold 13%. The sequencing input was blood. The receptors were sampled from a man aged 25 to 40 in good health.

In its sample, this clonotype was seen many times. This rearrangement joins TRBV5-1 to TRBJ2-5; TRBD2 matches at 9 bases. Germline loops: CDR1 SGHRS, CDR2 YFSETQ. The V and J ends lost 2 bases and 1 base, in that order; junction bases with no gene match: 3. The length of the CDR3 is 15 residues. DNA for the CDR3: TGCGCCAGCAGCTTAGCGGGGGGATCCCAAGAGACCCAGTACTTC. Translated: CASSLAGGSQETQYF.

For this clonotype: This may be a read error: a much more frequent sequence differs by one nucleotide. The chain recombines TRBV4-3 with TRBJ1-2; D perhaps matches TRBD1 (6 bases). The V end lost 1 base, the J end lost 4 bases, and 19 bases lay between the germline ends. The CDR3 loop spans 17 amino acids. Germline CDR1 LGHNA, CDR2 YSLEER. For the CDR3, the DNA is TGCGCCAGCAGCCAAGGAGGGGGGCATACTTCTAGCTATGGCTACACCTTC. Protein sequence: CASSQGGGHTSSYGYTF.

Comments on this clonotype: A much larger clone lies a single base off, so this may be a read error. J is TRBJ2-3 and V is TRBV29-1; perhaps TRBD2 as D (5 bases). CDR3 length equals 14 residues. The V end lost 6 bases, the J end lost 2 bases, and 15 bases lay between the germline ends. From germline, CDR1 is SQVTM and CDR2 ANQGSEA. CDR3 residues: CSVTGGLSTDTQYF. The CDR3 DNA sequence: TGCAGCGTGACTGGCGGGCTCTCCACAGATACGCAGTATTTT.

This chain connects TRBV10-1 to TRBJ1-5; D remains unclear. V was trimmed by 8 bases and J by 5 bases, leaving 19 bases between them. Germline lookup yields CDR1 WNHNN and CDR2 SYGVQD (reference sequence). The CDR3 spans 15 residues. For the CDR3, the DNA is TGCGCCAGCTGGACCGGGCCTCCTTCCCATCAGCCCCAGCATTTT. Its protein product is CASWTGPPSHQPQHF.

The chain couples TRBV7-6 to TRBJ2-1, with TRBD1 matching 10 bases. Losses at the gene ends were 3 bases for V and 5 bases for J; bases not matched to a gene: 4. This CDR3 comprises 15 residues. Germline V gene lookup returns CDR1 SGHVS and CDR2 FNYEAQ. CDR3 in DNA: TGTGCCAGCAGCTTCACCGGGACAGGGGACAATGAGCAGTTCTTC. Translating it yields CASSFTGTGDNEQFF.

The V and J genes are TRBV24-1 and TRBJ1-4; D possibly corresponds to TRBD1 (5 bases). Looked up from germline, CDR1 is KGHDR and CDR2 is SFDVKD. V was pared by 4 bases and J by 3 bases, with 8 bases between. CDR3 length: 14 amino acids. Written as DNA, the CDR3 is TGTGCCACCAGTGACGGACAACCTAATGAAAAACTGTTTTTT. Its translation: CATSDGQPNEKLFF.

Only a few counts were recorded for this clonotype. This rearrangement joins TRBV7-2 to TRBJ1-1; unclear D gene. Germline CDR1 reads SGHTA; CDR2 reads FQGNSA. V lost 1 base to trimming and J lost 1 base, with 10 bases between them. There are 15 residues in the CDR3. CDR3 DNA sequence: TGTGCCAGCAGCTTAGGGGCAGCTGGGAACACTGAAGCTTTCTTT. Translated: CASSLGAAGNTEAFF. Using reference TRBV7-2 and TRBJ1-1 for the parts outside the CDR3, the full variable domain is GAGVSQSPSNKVTEKGKDVELRCDPISGHTALYWYRQSLGQGLEFLIYFQGNSAPDKSGLPSDRFSAERTGGSVSTLTIQRTQQEDSAVYLCASSLGAAGNTEAFFGQGTRLTVV.

The chain recombines TRBV27 with TRBJ2-2; D is possibly TRBD1 (5 bases). From germline, CDR1 is MNHEY and CDR2 SMNVEV (reference sequence). The CDR3 runs 16 residues. V was trimmed by 9 bases and J by 1 base, leaving 18 bases between them. DNA of the CDR3: TGTGCCAGTAGGGGTATAGACACAGGGAACACCGGGGAGCTGTTTTTT. As protein: CASRGIDTGNTGELFF.

The chain joins TRBV29-1 to TRBJ2-7; D call uncertain. Trimming left V 7 bases short and J 4 bases short, with 11 bases between. The length of the CDR3 is 11 residues. Germline V gene lookup returns CDR1 SQVTM and CDR2 ANQGSEA. The CDR3 sequence is CSASVGYEQYF. The CDR3 coding sequence is TGCAGCGCCTCCGTTGGGTACGAGCAGTACTTC.

The count of this clonotype is one. The rearrangement links TRBV29-1 to TRBJ1-2, with D tentatively TRBD1 (5 bases). Trimming cost V 7 bases and J 7 bases, with 19 bases left between them. The CDR3 length is 13 residues. Germline assignment: CDR1 SQVTM and CDR2 ANQGSEA. Here the CDR3 reads CSGGTGERGGYTF. The CDR3 DNA is TGCAGCGGTGGGACGGGAGAAAGGGGTGGCTACACCTTC.

V usage is TRBV10-3 and J usage is TRBJ2-1; 9 bases align to TRBD2. J was trimmed by 5 bases and V by 1 base; bases with no gene match: 3. The CDR3 is 15 amino acids. The germline V gene has CDR1 ENHRY and CDR2 SYGVKD. The CDR3: CAISEWRGGDNEQFF. DNA for the CDR3: TGTGCCATCAGTGAGTGGCGGGGGGGAGACAATGAGCAGTTCTTC.

In its sample, this clonotype was seen many times. J is TRBJ2-6 and V is TRBV27, with 8 bases lining up with TRBD1. The V and J ends lost 4 bases and 0 bases, in that order; junction bases with no gene match: 2. In germline, CDR1 is MNHEY, CDR2 SMNVEV (reference sequence). The CDR3 is made up of 16 amino acids. This chain's CDR3 is CASSWTGTSGANVLTF. DNA of the CDR3: TGTGCCAGCAGTTGGACAGGGACCTCTGGGGCCAACGTCCTGACTTTC.

This clonotype was observed a few times. This chain joins TRBV29-1 and TRBJ2-7; 10 bases are a match to TRBD2. V lost 1 base to trimming and J lost 4 bases; unmatched junction nucleotides: 4. CDR1 SQVTM and CDR2 ANQGSEA come from the germline V gene. CDR3 size: 14 residues. CDR3 protein: CSVEGLAGEYEQYF. The CDR3 region has the DNA TGCAGCGTTGAAGGGCTAGCGGGGGAGTACGAGCAGTACTTC.

This clonotype came up a few times. The J gene is TRBJ2-5, the V gene TRBV27; 12 bases align to TRBD2. Germline CDR1 MNHEY, CDR2 SMNVEV (reference sequence). V lost 2 bases to trimming and J lost 5 bases; unmatched junction nucleotides: 9. This CDR3 spans 17 amino acids. The CDR3 coding sequence is TGTGCCAGCAGTTTACGGATCGGACTAGCGGGGCTGGAGACCCAGTACTTC. Amino acid sequence: CASSLRIGLAGLETQYF.

CDR3 sequence reads: CASSLNRLASYNEQFF. CDR3 coding DNA: TGTGCCAGCAGCTTAAATCGACTAGCGTCTTACAATGAGCAGTTCTTC. The chain combines TRBV11-3 with TRBJ2-1; TRBD2 matches 8 bases. Germline V gene lookup returns CDR1 SGHNT and CDR2 YENEEA. With V trimmed by 2 bases and J by 4 bases, 7 bases remained unmatched. This CDR3 comprises 16 residues. Based on the CDR3 plus reference TRBV11-3 and TRBJ2-1, the full variable domain is EAGVVQSPRYKIIEKKQPVAFWCNPISGHNTLYWYLQNLGQGPELLIRYENEEAVDDSQLPKDRFSAERLKGVDSTLKIQPAELGDSAVYLCASSLNRLASYNEQFFGPGTRLTVL.

V gene TRBV11-3 combines with J gene TRBJ2-1; TRBD2 matches at 9 bases. This CDR3 has 17 amino acids. Germline trimming cut 5 bases from V and 5 bases from J; bases unmatched to any gene: 13. Per germline, CDR1 SGHNT and CDR2 YENEEA. The CDR3, as DNA: TGTGCCAGCAGCCGAGTCGTTAGCGGGGGACCTCACAATGAGCAGTTCTTC. Translation gives CASSRVVSGGPHNEQFF.

V and J are TRBV20-1 and TRBJ2-7, with a tentative D call TRBD2 (6 bases). Trimming took off 0 bases at V and 6 bases at J, with 15 bases between the two ends. Germline CDR1 DFQATT, CDR2 SNEGSKA (reference sequence). This CDR3 region has 14 residues. The CDR3 DNA follows: TGCAGTGCTAGAGATCGGACTATCATCACCGAGCAGTACTTC. This encodes CSARDRTIITEQYF.

The sample holds one count of this clonotype. V gene TRBV20-1 combines with J gene TRBJ1-2, with D perhaps TRBD1 (5 bases). This CDR3 spans 15 amino acids. Between the trimmed V and J ends, which lost 3 bases and 6 bases, there was a span of 20 bases. CDR1 is DFQATT, CDR2 SNEGSKA, per germline (reference sequence). The CDR3 loop is CSASFSHQHRNGYTF. In DNA, the CDR3 is TGCAGTGCTAGTTTCTCACACCAGCACAGGAATGGCTACACCTTC.

In its sample, this clonotype was seen a few times. The rearrangement uses TRBV4-1 and TRBJ1-1; a possible D gene is TRBD1 (5 bases). Between the trimmed V and J ends, which lost 0 bases and 6 bases, there was a span of 11 bases. The CDR3 is 14 amino acids. CDR1 is MGHRA, CDR2 YSYEKL, per germline. The DNA for the CDR3 is TGCGCCAGCAGCCAAGATTTGGGGCCGGCTGAAGCTTTCTTT. It is translated as CASSQDLGPAEAFF.

The V and J genes are TRBV12-3 or TRBV12-4 and TRBJ2-5; TRBD2 might be the D (6 bases). The DNA end is more similar to TRBJ2-1, so the J call may be wrong. CDR3 size: 14 residues. In nucleotides, the CDR3 is TGTGCCAGCAGAAGAACTAGCAGTCAAGAGACCCAGTTCTTC. This sequence encodes CASRRTSSQETQFF.

CDR3 in amino acids: CASSTRGGWDQAKNIQYF. The CDR3 DNA is TGTGCCAGCAGCACGAGGGGAGGCTGGGATCAAGCCAAAAACATTCAGTACTTC. The rearrangement links TRBV27 to TRBJ2-4; possible D gene TRBD2, 6 bases. Germline V gene sequence: CDR1 MNHEY, CDR2 SMNVEV (reference sequence). The CDR3 totals 18 residues. V lost 6 bases, J lost 0 bases, and 21 bases lay in between.

A few counts support this clonotype. The chain employs TRBV4-1 and TRBJ2-7; TRBD1 matches 9 bases. Trimming at V came to 1 base and at J to 3 bases, leaving 7 bases not matched to a gene. Germline V gene lookup returns CDR1 MGHRA and CDR2 YSYEKL. CDR3 length: 16 residues. CDR3 sequence reads: CASSQAPGQGVYEQYF. In DNA form, the CDR3 reads TGCGCCAGCAGCCAAGCCCCGGGACAGGGAGTCTACGAGCAGTACTTC.

This clonotype was recorded a few times. This sequence joins TRBV6-1 and TRBJ2-3; D may be TRBD1 (5 bases). CDR3 length: 13 residues. V lost 5 bases and J lost 4, with 10 bases in between. From germline, CDR1 is MNHNS and CDR2 SASEGT. The CDR3 here is CASSTTGPDTQYF. In DNA, the CDR3 is TGTGCCAGCAGTACAACAGGCCCAGATACGCAGTATTTT.

The chain couples TRBV21-1 to TRBJ1-2. TRBV21-1 is assigned pseudogene status. The CDR3 has 12 amino acids. The CDR3 sequence: CASSSLTYGYTF. CDR3 nucleotide sequence: TGTGCCAGCAGCAGCCTGACGTATGGCTACACCTTC.

This clonotype has more than one count but fewer than ten. This rearrangement joins TRBV18 to TRBJ2-5; possible D gene TRBD1, 6 bases. This CDR3 is 14 amino acids long. Trimming removed 5 bases at V and 4 bases at J, with 14 bases between. CDR1 and CDR2 (germline): KGHSH, LQKENI. CDR3 residues: CASSGLHRVETQYF. The CDR3 nucleotides are TGTGCCAGCTCAGGACTCCACAGGGTAGAGACCCAGTACTTC.

This clonotype was observed at least ten times. The CDR3 region is CASSVRVNTEAFF. The CDR3, as DNA: TGTGCCAGCAGCGTCAGGGTCAACACTGAAGCTTTCTTT. The chain carries TRBV7-3 and TRBJ1-1, with TRBD1 as a possible D gene (5 bases). Trimming pared 5 bases from V and 2 bases from J, leaving 9 bases between. This CDR3 is 13 amino acids long. From germline, CDR1 is SGHTA and CDR2 FQGTGA. The full variable domain, in which reference TRBV7-3 and TRBJ1-1 provide the parts outside the CDR3, is GAGVSQTPSNKVTEKGKYVELRCDPISGHTALYWYRQSLGQGPEFLIYFQGTGAADDSGLPNDRFFAVRPEGSVSTLKIQRTERGDSAVYLCASSVRVNTEAFFGQGTRLTVV.

This chain joins TRBV25-1 and TRBJ2-1; a possible D gene is TRBD1 (5 bases). V was cut by 4 bases and J by 8 bases, with 12 bases left in between. The CDR3 consists of 13 residues. CDR1 and CDR2 from the germline V gene are MGHDK and SYGVNS. The chain's CDR3 is CASSGSRADEQFF. The CDR3 region has the DNA TGTGCCAGCAGTGGATCCAGGGCGGATGAGCAGTTCTTC.

V and J are TRBV3-1 and TRBJ2-5; TRBD1 aligns across 8 bases. TRBJ2-7 matches the DNA end more closely, so the J call is doubtful. Germline V gene data show CDR1 as LGHDT and CDR2 as YNNKEL (reference sequence). The CDR3 has 14 amino acids. Here the CDR3 DNA reads TGTGCCAGTGAACCCAGCAGGGGGCTAAACGAGCAGTACTTC. As protein: CASEPSRGLNEQYF.

V usage is TRBV7-2 and J usage is TRBJ2-2; 12 bases match TRBD2. V was pared by 4 bases and J by 4 bases, with 10 bases of the junction left unmatched. In germline, CDR1 is SGHTA, CDR2 FQGNSA. The CDR3 spans 18 residues. The CDR3 region has the DNA TGTGCCAGCAGCTCCCCTCCTCTAGCGGGGGGGTTCACCGGGGAGCTGTTTTTT. Translating gives CASSSPPLAGGFTGELFF.

The rearrangement links TRBV7-2 to TRBJ2-2; 11 nucleotides agree with TRBD2. The V segment lost 3 bases and the J segment 3 bases; nucleotides outside the gene matches: 6. The germline gives CDR1 SGHTA, CDR2 FQGNSA. CDR3 length: 17 amino acids. For the CDR3, the DNA is TGTGCCAGCAGCTTGGGGCTAGCGGGGGGCTACACCGGGGAGCTGTTTTTT. Its translation: CASSLGLAGGYTGELFF.